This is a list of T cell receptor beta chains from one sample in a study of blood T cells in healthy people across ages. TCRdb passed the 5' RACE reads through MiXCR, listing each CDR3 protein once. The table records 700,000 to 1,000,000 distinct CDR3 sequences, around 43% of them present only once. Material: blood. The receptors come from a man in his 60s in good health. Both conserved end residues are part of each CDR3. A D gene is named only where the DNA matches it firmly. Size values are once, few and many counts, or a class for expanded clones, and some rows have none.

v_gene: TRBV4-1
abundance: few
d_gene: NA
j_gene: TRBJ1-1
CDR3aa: CASSQERQGSPLTEAFF
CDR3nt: TGCGCCAGCAGCCAAGAGAGGCAGGGGTCACCCCTAACTGAAGCTTTCTTT

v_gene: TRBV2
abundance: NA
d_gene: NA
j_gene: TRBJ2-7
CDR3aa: CAGRQSYEQYF
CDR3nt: TGTGCCGGTCGACAGAGCTACGAGCAGTACTTC

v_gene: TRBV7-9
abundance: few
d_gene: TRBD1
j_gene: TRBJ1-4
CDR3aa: CASSLADRGGEKLFF
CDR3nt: TGTGCCAGCAGCTTGGCGGACAGGGGCGGAGAAAAACTGTTTTTT

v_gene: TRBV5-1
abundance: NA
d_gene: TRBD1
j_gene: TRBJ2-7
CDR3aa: CASTFYRQGKDVYEQYF
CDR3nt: TGCGCCAGCACCTTTTACCGACAGGGCAAAGATGTCTACGAGCAGTACTTC

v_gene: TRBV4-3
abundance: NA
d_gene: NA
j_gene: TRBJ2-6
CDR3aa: CASSQLSGPHSGANVLTF
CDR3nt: TGCGCCAGCAGCCAATTATCCGGGCCCCACTCTGGGGCCAACGTCCTGACTTTC

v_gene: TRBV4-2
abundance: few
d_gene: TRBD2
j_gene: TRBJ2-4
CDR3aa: CASSARGSGGRNIQYF
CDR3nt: TGTGCCAGCAGCGCCCGGGGCAGCGGGGGTAGAAACATTCAGTACTTC

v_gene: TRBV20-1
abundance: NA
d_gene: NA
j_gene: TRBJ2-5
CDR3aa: CSARGTLQVLQETQYF
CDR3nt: TGCAGTGCTAGAGGAACCTTACAGGTTTTACAAGAGACCCAGTACTTC

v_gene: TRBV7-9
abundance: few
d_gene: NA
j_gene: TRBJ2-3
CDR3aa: CASRQNTDTQYF
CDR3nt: TGTGCCAGCCGGCAGAACACAGATACGCAGTATTTT

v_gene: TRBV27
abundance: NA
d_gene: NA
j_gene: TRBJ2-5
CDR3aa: CASSPYRWESGETQYF
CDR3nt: TGTGCCAGCAGTCCCTATCGGTGGGAAAGTGGAGAGACCCAGTACTTC

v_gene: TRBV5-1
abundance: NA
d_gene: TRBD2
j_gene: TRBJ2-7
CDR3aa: CASSFWAGGRHEQYF
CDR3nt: TGCGCCAGCAGCTTCTGGGCGGGGGGGCGTCACGAGCAGTACTTC

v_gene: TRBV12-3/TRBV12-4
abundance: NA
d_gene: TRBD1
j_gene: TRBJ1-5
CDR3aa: CASSLGQNSKQPQHF
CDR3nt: TGTGCCAGCAGTTTGGGACAGAATAGCAAGCAGCCCCAGCATTTT

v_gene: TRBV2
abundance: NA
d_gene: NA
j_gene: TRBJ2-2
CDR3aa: CASSESRTTGELFF
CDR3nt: TGTGCCAGCAGTGAATCCCGTACTACCGGGGAGCTGTTTTTT

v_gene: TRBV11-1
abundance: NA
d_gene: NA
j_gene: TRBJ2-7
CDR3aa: CASSLVSVPGAGEQYF
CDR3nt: TGTGCCAGCAGCTTAGTTTCAGTCCCCGGTGCTGGCGAGCAGTACTTC

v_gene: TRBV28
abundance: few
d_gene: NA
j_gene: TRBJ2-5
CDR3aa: CASSTPRGTQETQYF
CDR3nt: TGTGCCAGCAGTACCCCTCGCGGAACCCAAGAGACCCAGTACTTC

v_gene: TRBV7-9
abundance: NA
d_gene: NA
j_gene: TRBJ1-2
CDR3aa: CASSLDATDGYTF
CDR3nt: TGTGCCAGCAGCTTAGATGCGACCGATGGCTACACCTTC

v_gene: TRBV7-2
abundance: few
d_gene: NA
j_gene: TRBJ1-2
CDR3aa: CASSANRGNYGYTF
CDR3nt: TGTGCCAGCAGCGCTAATAGGGGAAACTATGGCTACACCTTC

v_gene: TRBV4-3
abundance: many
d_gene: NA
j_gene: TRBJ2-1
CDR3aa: CASSQDRGGGNNEQFF
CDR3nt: TGCGCCAGCAGCCAAGATAGGGGTGGCGGAAACAATGAGCAGTTCTTC

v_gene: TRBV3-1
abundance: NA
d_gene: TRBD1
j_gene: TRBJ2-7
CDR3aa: CASSRQGILDHEQYF
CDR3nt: TGTGCCAGCAGCAGACAGGGAATATTAGACCACGAGCAGTACTTC

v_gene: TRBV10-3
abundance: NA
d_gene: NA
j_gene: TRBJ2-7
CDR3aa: CAISPRDTNYEQYF
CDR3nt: TGTGCCATCAGTCCCCGGGACACAAACTACGAGCAGTACTTC

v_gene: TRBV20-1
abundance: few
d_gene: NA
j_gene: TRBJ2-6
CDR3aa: CSARDLQGGSGANVLTF
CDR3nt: TGCAGTGCTAGAGATCTCCAGGGTGGCTCTGGGGCCAACGTCCTGACTTTC

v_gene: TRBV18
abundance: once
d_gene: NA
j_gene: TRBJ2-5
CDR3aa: CASSPLGDRPQETQYF
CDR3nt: TGTGCCAGCTCACCACTTGGAGACAGGCCACAAGAGACCCAGTACTTC

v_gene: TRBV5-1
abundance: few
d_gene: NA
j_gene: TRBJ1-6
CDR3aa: CASSLGQTLRSPLHF
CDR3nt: TGCGCCAGCAGCTTGGGGCAGACTCTCCGGTCGCCCCTCCACTTT

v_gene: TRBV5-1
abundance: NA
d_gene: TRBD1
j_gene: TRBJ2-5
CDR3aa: CASSLGTGTVGETQYF
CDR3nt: TGCGCCAGCAGCTTGGGGACAGGGACCGTCGGAGAGACCCAGTACTTC

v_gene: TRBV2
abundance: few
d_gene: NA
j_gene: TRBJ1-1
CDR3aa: CASSDRGLRGTEAFF
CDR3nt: TGTGCCAGCAGTGATAGGGGACTGAGGGGCACTGAAGCTTTCTTT

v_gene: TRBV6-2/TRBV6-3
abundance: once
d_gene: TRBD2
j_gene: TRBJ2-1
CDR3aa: CASRTSKNEQFF
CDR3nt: TGTGCCAGCAGGACTAGCAAGAATGAGCAGTTCTTC

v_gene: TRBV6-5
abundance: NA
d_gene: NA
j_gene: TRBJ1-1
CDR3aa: CASSYSENSKAFF
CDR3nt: TGTGCCAGCAGTTACTCCGAAAATAGCAAGGCTTTCTTT

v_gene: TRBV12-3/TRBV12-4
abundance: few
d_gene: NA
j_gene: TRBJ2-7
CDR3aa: CASTTGLTYEQYF
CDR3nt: TGTGCCAGCACCACGGGACTGACCTACGAGCAGTACTTC

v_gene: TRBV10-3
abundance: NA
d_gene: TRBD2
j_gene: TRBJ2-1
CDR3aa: CAISERSGGTYNEQFF
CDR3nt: TGTGCCATCAGTGAGCGTAGCGGGGGAACCTACAATGAGCAGTTCTTC

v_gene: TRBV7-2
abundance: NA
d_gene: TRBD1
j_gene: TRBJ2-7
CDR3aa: CASSLARTGEQYF
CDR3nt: TGTGCCAGCAGCTTAGCGCGGACAGGAGAGCAGTACTTC

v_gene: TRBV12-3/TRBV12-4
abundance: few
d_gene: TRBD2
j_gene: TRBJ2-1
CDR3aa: CASSLAPTSGGYNEQFF
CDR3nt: TGTGCCAGCAGTTTAGCGCCAACTAGCGGGGGGTACAATGAGCAGTTCTTC

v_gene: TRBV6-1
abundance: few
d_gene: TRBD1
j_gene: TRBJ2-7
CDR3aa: CASSEGFGQGVYEQYF
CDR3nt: TGTGCCAGCAGTGAAGGGTTTGGGCAGGGGGTCTACGAGCAGTACTTC

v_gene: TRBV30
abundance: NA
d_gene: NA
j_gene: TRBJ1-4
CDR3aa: CAWSVLREKLFF
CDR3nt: TGTGCCTGGAGTGTCTTGCGGGAAAAACTGTTTTTT

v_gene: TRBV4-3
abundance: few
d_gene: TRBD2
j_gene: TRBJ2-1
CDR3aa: CASSQVSGGDYNEQFF
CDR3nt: TGCGCCAGCAGCCAAGTTTCCGGGGGGGACTACAATGAGCAGTTCTTC

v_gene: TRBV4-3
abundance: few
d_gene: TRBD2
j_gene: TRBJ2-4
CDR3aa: CASSQDRGSGGFYF
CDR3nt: TGCGCCAGCAGCCAAGATCGCGGTAGCGGGGGGTTTTACTTC

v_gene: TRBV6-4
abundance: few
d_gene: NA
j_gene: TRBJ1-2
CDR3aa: CASSERAGYGYTF
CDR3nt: TGTGCCAGCAGTGAGAGGGCGGGGTATGGCTACACCTTC

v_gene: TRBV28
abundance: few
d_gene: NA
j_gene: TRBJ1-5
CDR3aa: CASSPPGGGNQPQHF
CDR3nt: TGTGCCAGCAGTCCCCCGGGTGGGGGTAATCAGCCCCAGCATTTT

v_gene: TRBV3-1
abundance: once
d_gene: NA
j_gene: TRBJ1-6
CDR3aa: CASSQERDNSPLHF
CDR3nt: TGTGCCAGCAGCCAAGAACGGGATAATTCACCCCTCCACTTT

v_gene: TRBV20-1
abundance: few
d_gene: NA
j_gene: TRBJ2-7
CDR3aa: CSASSPGFRISYEQYF
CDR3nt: TGCAGTGCTAGTTCTCCCGGGTTCCGTATCTCCTACGAGCAGTACTTC

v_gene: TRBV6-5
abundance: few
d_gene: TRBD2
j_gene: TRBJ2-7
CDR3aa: CASNSGSGGSYEQYF
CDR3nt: TGTGCCAGCAATTCGGGTAGCGGGGGGAGCTACGAGCAGTACTTC

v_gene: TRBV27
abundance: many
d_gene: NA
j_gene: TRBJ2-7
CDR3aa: CASSTASGEQYF
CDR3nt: TGTGCCAGCAGTACCGCCTCGGGGGAGCAGTACTTC

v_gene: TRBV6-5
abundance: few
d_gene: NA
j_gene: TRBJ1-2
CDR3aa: CASRNPIYGVEDGYTF
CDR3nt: TGTGCCAGCAGGAACCCAATCTACGGGGTCGAGGATGGCTACACCTTC

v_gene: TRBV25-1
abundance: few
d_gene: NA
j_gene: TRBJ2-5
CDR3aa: CASSEFGSGRRETQYF
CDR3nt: TGTGCCAGCAGTGAATTCGGGTCGGGGCGCAGGGAGACCCAGTACTTC

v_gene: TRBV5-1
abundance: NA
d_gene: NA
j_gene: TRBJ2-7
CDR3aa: CASSLGEDYEQYF
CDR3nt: TGCGCCAGCAGCTTGGGGGAGGACTACGAGCAGTACTTC

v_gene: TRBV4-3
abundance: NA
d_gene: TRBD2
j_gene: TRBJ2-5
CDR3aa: CASSQDPAGGPPQYF
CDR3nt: TGCGCCAGCAGCCAAGATCCAGCGGGGGGGCCCCCGCAGTACTTC

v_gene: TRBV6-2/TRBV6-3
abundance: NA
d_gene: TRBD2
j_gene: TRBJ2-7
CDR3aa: CASSYSQRGPSSYEQYF
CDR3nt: TGTGCCAGCAGTTACTCCCAGCGGGGCCCCAGCTCCTACGAGCAGTACTTC

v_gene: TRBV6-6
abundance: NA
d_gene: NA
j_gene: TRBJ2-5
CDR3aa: CASSYRGDSETQYF
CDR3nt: TGTGCCAGCAGTTACCGAGGGGACTCGGAGACCCAGTACTTC

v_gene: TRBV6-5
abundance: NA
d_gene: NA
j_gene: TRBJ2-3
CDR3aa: CASRREVTDTQYF
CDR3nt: TGTGCCAGCAGGAGGGAAGTCACAGATACGCAGTATTTT

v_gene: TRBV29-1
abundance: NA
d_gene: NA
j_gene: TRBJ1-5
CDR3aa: CSGWGTGQHF
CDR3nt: TGCAGCGGATGGGGGACGGGTCAGCATTTT

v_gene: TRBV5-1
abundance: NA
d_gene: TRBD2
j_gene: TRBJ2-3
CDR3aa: CASSFRTSGDTQYF
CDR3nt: TGCGCCAGCAGCTTTCGGACTAGCGGAGATACGCAGTATTTT

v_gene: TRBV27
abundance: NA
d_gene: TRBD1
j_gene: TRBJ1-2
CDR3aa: CASSLWPTGDLYGYTF
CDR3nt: TGTGCCAGCAGTTTATGGCCGACAGGGGACCTCTATGGCTACACCTTC

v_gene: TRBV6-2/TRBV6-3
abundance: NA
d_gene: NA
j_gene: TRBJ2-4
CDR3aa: CASSPNSGAASVYVQYF
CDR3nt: TGTGCCAGCAGTCCAAATTCGGGGGCGGCCAGTGTCTACGTGCAGTACTTC

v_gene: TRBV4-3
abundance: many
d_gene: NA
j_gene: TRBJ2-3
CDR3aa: CASSRSRTDTQYF
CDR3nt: TGCGCCAGCAGCCGGAGTCGAACAGATACGCAGTATTTT

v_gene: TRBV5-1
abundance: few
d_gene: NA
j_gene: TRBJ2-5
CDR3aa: CASRPLGSGGETQYF
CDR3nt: TGCGCCAGCAGACCCCTAGGCAGCGGTGGAGAGACCCAGTACTTC

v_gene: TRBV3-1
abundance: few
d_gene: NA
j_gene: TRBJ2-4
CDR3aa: CASKTGGENIQYF
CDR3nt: TGTGCCAGCAAAACAGGGGGGGAAAACATTCAGTACTTC

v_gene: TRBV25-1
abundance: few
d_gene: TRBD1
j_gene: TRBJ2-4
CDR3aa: CASSGPGQGSGLAKNIQYF
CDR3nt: TGTGCCAGCAGTGGGCCGGGACAGGGGTCTGGTTTGGCCAAAAACATTCAGTACTTC

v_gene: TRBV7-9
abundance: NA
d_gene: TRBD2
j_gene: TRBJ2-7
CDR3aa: CASSPWTREGEQYF
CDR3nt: TGTGCCAGCAGCCCCTGGACAAGGGAGGGCGAGCAGTACTTC

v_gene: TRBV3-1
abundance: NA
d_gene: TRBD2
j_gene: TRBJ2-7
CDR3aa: CASRSGGANEQYF
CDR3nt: TGTGCCAGCAGGAGCGGGGGGGCGAATGAGCAGTACTTC

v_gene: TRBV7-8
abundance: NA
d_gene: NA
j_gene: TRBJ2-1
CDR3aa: CASSSVDRRTNEQFF
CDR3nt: TGTGCCAGCAGCTCCGTAGACAGGCGGACCAATGAGCAGTTCTTC

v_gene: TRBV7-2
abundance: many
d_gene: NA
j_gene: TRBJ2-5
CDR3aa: CASSLAHHRGETQYF
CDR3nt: TGTGCCAGCAGCTTAGCGCACCACCGAGGGGAGACCCAGTACTTC